The 7 T cell receptor beta chains given below trace back to one sample, sequenced in a study of blood T cell repertoires in COVID-19. Assay: immunoSEQ multiplex PCR; the TCRdb copy retains only in-frame clones and omits some. The sample has about 160,000 clones; over 80% are singletons. Sequencing was performed on peripheral blood. Receptors originate from a man aged 25-45 years with COVID-19, enrolled during active disease.

The V gene is TRBV28, the J gene TRBJ1-3; 8 bases agree with TRBD1. Germline V gene data show CDR1 as MDHEN and CDR2 as SYDVKM. After removal of 3 bases from V and 3 bases from J, the junction contained 7 bases not matched to a gene. The CDR3 is 16 amino acids. CDR3 nucleotides: TGTGCCAGCAGTTTTCGGGCAGGGGGCTTTGGAAACACCATATATTTT. This sequence encodes CASSFRAGGFGNTIYF.

V gene TRBV9 combines with J gene TRBJ2-1; TRBD1 agrees at 10 bases. The germline V gene has CDR1 SGDLS and CDR2 YYNGEE. The V segment lost 3 bases and the J segment 1 base; nucleotides outside the gene matches: 4. The CDR3 runs 16 residues. CDR3 DNA sequence: TGTGCCAGCAGCGCCGGACAGGGGGTTTCCTACAATGAGCAGTTCTTC. Translated, it gives CASSAGQGVSYNEQFF.

The chain is built from TRBV20-1 and TRBJ1-4; D gene unclear. Trimming pared 5 bases from V and 12 bases from J, leaving 13 bases between. The CDR3 contains 11 residues. The germline CDR1 and CDR2 sequences are DFQATT and SNEGSKA (reference sequence). The CDR3 sequence: CSALGHFELFF. CDR3 sequence (DNA): TGCAGTGCTTTGGGCCATTTTGAACTGTTTTTT.

A single count supports this clone. The chain employs TRBV7-3 and TRBJ2-7, with a weak D call TRBD1 (5 bases). The V end lost 3 bases, the J end lost 5 bases, and 11 bases lay between the germline ends. Looked up from germline, CDR1 is SGHTA and CDR2 is FQGTGA. The CDR3 contains 13 residues. CDR3 loop: CASSFSRADEQYF. The DNA of the CDR3 is TGTGCCAGCAGCTTCTCCAGGGCTGACGAGCAGTACTTC. The whole variable domain, filled in from reference TRBV7-3 and TRBJ2-7, reads GAGVSQTPSNKVTEKGKYVELRCDPISGHTALYWYRQSLGQGPEFLIYFQGTGAADDSGLPNDRFFAVRPEGSVSTLKIQRTERGDSAVYLCASSFSRADEQYFGPGTRLTVT.

V usage is TRBV7-2 and J usage is TRBJ1-6; D remains unclear. This CDR3 has 15 amino acids. Germline V gene lookup returns CDR1 SGHTA and CDR2 FQGNSA. Trimming pared 0 bases from V and 6 bases from J, leaving 9 bases between. The CDR3: CASSLADFFNSPLHF. CDR3 nucleotide sequence: TGTGCCAGCAGCTTAGCAGACTTTTTTAATTCACCCCTCCACTTT.

V gene TRBV19 combines with J gene TRBJ1-1; 8 bases fit TRBD1. CDR1 and CDR2 from the germline V gene are LNHDA and SQIVND (reference sequence). CDR3 length: 14 residues. V dropped 10 bases and J dropped 3; count of bases not matched to a gene: 10. In DNA, the CDR3 is TGTGCCACCCAGCAGGGGGCTTGGTACACTGAAGCTTTCTTT. Translation: CATQQGAWYTEAFF.

The chain uses TRBV3-1 (or the pseudogene TRBV3-2) and TRBJ1-1; 11 positions agree with TRBD1. CDR1 and CDR2 from the germline V gene are LGHDT and YNNKEL (reference sequence). This CDR3 has 14 amino acids. V gave up 6 bases and J gave up 4 bases; unmatched junction bases: 4. CDR3 sequence reads: CASSRTGGVTEAFF. CDR3 nucleotides: TGTGCCAGCAGTCGGACAGGGGGCGTCACTGAAGCTTTCTTT.